A single sample is the source of the 23 T cell receptor beta chains below, sequenced in a study of blood T cell repertoires in COVID-19. The data were produced by immunoSEQ multiplex PCR, yet TCRdb's version contains in-frame clones alone and is incomplete. The sample includes over 150,000 clones, roughly 80% of them seen just once. Material: peripheral blood. The receptors shown here come from a woman aged 55-70 years with acute or convalescent COVID-19.

About this clone itself: The sample carries other DNA sequences with the same CDR3. The genes are TRBV28 and TRBJ1-2; no definite D call. Trimming shortened V by 3 bases and J by 4 bases, and 6 bases separated the two germline ends. The CDR3 spans 12 residues. Germline assignment: CDR1 MDHEN and CDR2 SYDVKM. The CDR3 DNA is TGTGCCAGCAGTTTGGCAGGCTATGGCTACACCTTC. Its translation: CASSLAGYGYTF.

V and J are TRBV9 and TRBJ2-1; perhaps TRBD1 as D (6 bases). The V end lost 0 bases, the J end lost 2 bases, and 6 bases lay between the germline ends. CDR3 size: 14 residues. CDR1 and CDR2 from the germline V gene are SGDLS and YYNGEE. CDR3 bases: TGTGCCAGCAGCGTAGGGGGGCCCTACAATGAGCAGTTCTTC. It is translated as CASSVGGPYNEQFF.

CDR3 sequence (DNA): TGTGCCAGTAGTATCGGGAACTCTCTCGAGCAGTACTTC. Translating gives CASSIGNSLEQYF. V is TRBV19 and J is TRBJ2-7; tentative D call: TRBD2 (5 bases). This CDR3 comprises 13 residues. With 3 bases removed from V and 6 bases from J, the gap between germline ends came to 12 bases. CDR1 LNHDA and CDR2 SQIVND come from the germline V gene (reference sequence).

This clone was detected once. This sequence joins TRBV11-2 and TRBJ1-1; possibly TRBD1 for D (5 bases). The ends were cut back, 8 bases at V and 0 bases at J, with 10 bases in the middle. The length of the CDR3 is 13 residues. CDR1 is SGHAT and CDR2 is FQNNGV in the germline V gene. CDR3 nucleotides: TGTGCCAGCGGCCAGGGCATGAACACTGAAGCTTTCTTT. Encoded protein: CASGQGMNTEAFF.

In this sample, this clone turned up a few times. The J gene is TRBJ1-6, the V gene TRBV18, with D possibly TRBD1 on 5 matching bases. Trimming left V 5 bases short and J 5 bases short, with 10 bases between. Germline loops: CDR1 KGHSH, CDR2 LQKENI. The length of the CDR3 is 14 residues. The CDR3: CASSVQENNSPLHF. CDR3 in DNA: TGTGCCAGCTCAGTACAGGAAAATAATTCACCCCTCCACTTT. Drawing the rest from reference TRBV18 and TRBJ1-6, the complete variable domain is NAGVMQNPRHLVRRRGQEARLRCSPMKGHSHVYWYRQLPEEGLKFMVYLQKENIIDESGMPKERFSAEFPKEGPSILRIQQVVRGDSAAYFCASSVQENNSPLHFGNGTRLTVT.

This rearrangement joins TRBV7-2 to TRBJ2-7, with D tentatively TRBD2 (6 bases). V lost 4 bases, J lost 1 base, and 14 bases lay in between. CDR1 SGHTA and CDR2 FQGNSA come from the germline V gene. There are 15 residues in the CDR3. The CDR3 DNA sequence: TGTGCCAGCAGCTCTGGTGGTAGCGGATCCTACGAGCAGTACGTC. As protein: CASSSGGSGSYEQYV.

The rearrangement links TRBV6-6 to TRBJ1-2; no definite D call. The V end lost 0 bases, the J end lost 2 bases, and 13 bases lay between the germline ends. CDR3 size: 16 residues. Per germline, CDR1 MNHNY and CDR2 SVGAGI (reference sequence). In DNA, the CDR3 is TGTGCCAGCAGTTACTCGGTTGGCGCTAGGAACTATGGCTACACCTTC. Protein sequence: CASSYSVGARNYGYTF.

A word on this clone: Other DNA variants within this sample encode the same CDR3. V and J are TRBV20-1 and TRBJ1-2; no firm D call. CDR1 is DFQATT and CDR2 is SNEGSKA in the germline V gene (reference sequence). CDR3 size: 11 residues. Deletions cut 4 bases from V and 1 base from J, with 4 bases between. This CDR3 is CSATLNYGYTF. CDR3 nucleotide sequence: TGCAGTGCTACTCTTAACTATGGCTACACCTTC.

V gene TRBV27 combines with J gene TRBJ1-6, with D possibly matching TRBD1 (5 bases). The CDR3 runs to 14 residues. V gave up 6 bases and J gave up 9 bases, with 15 bases separating them. Looked up from germline, CDR1 is MNHEY and CDR2 is SMNVEV (reference sequence). The CDR3 region has the DNA TGTGCCAGCAGACCGGGGGAGGAAAGTTCACCCCTCCACTTT. Protein product: CASRPGEESSPLHF.

This clone was observed a handful of times. The chain employs TRBV19 and TRBJ2-3; D is possibly TRBD2 (5 bases). V was cut by 3 bases and J by 0 bases, with 10 bases left in between. Looked up from germline, CDR1 is LNHDA and CDR2 is SQIVND (reference sequence). The CDR3 contains 15 residues. The CDR3 bases are TGTGCCAGTAGTATGCACCGGGGAAGCACAGATACGCAGTATTTT. It is translated as CASSMHRGSTDTQYF.

This clone was seen just once. The chain combines TRBV9 with TRBJ1-2, with 7 bases lining up with TRBD1. The CDR3 has 14 residues. J gave up 8 bases and V 4 bases, and 11 bases lay outside the gene matches. The V gene's germline CDR1 is SGDLS and CDR2 YYNGEE. DNA for the CDR3: TGTGCCAGCAGCCAAATACAGGGGACTGGGGGCTACACCTTC. Amino acid sequence: CASSQIQGTGGYTF.

The chain joins TRBV3-1 (or the pseudogene TRBV3-2) to TRBJ1-4; D is undetermined. V was clipped by 2 bases and J by 8 bases, with 18 bases between them. Germline loops: CDR1 LGHDT, CDR2 YNNKEL (reference sequence). The CDR3 loop spans 16 amino acids. CDR3 sequence reads: CASSQSPGGSGEKLFF. The DNA for the CDR3 is TGTGCCAGCAGCCAAAGTCCCGGAGGGAGTGGGGAAAAACTGTTTTTT.

This clone was found once. The DNA of the CDR3 is TGTGCCAGCAGAAGGGACTTCGCGAACACCGGGGAGCTGTTTTTT. Translating it yields CASRRDFANTGELFF. The V call is TRBV27, the J call TRBJ2-2; possibly TRBD2 for D (6 bases). Germline V gene lookup returns CDR1 MNHEY and CDR2 SMNVEV (reference sequence). The CDR3 runs to 15 residues. V shed 6 bases and J shed 0 bases, with 11 bases lying between them.

The V and J genes are TRBV12-3 or TRBV12-4 and TRBJ1-5, with D maybe TRBD1 (5 bases). V was pared by 6 bases and J by 5 bases, with 11 bases between. The CDR3 extends over 13 amino acids. The CDR3 reads CASRYGGDQPQHF. The CDR3 DNA sequence: TGTGCCAGCAGGTATGGGGGGGATCAGCCCCAGCATTTT.

The chain carries TRBV7-2 and TRBJ2-4; tentatively, D is TRBD2 (6 bases). Germline CDR1 reads SGHTA; CDR2 reads FQGNSA. The CDR3 spans 17 residues. V lost 1 base and J 9 bases, leaving 22 bases between the germline ends. CDR3 DNA: TGTGCCAGCAGCTTAGGGCCACCTGCGGGGAGGCAAGGCATTCAGTACTTC. Translating gives CASSLGPPAGRQGIQYF.

This clone has only one observation. The chain joins TRBV9 to TRBJ2-2; perhaps TRBD1 as D (6 bases). CDR3 length: 14 residues. V was trimmed by 3 bases and J by 5 bases, leaving 11 bases between them. Looked up from germline, CDR1 is SGDLS and CDR2 is YYNGEE. CDR3 sequence: CASSAQTGTGELFF. The CDR3 DNA reads as TGTGCCAGCAGCGCCCAAACAGGGACCGGGGAGCTGTTTTTT.

The chain couples TRBV7-9 to TRBJ1-6, with TRBD1 as a possible D gene (6 bases). CDR1 and CDR2 from the germline V gene are SEHNR and FQNEAQ (reference sequence). Trimming stripped 4 bases from V and 6 bases from J, with 16 bases between. The CDR3 covers 16 residues. In DNA, the CDR3 is TGTGCCAGCAGCTCCAGGGGTGCTTACGGTAATTCACCCCTCCACTTT. It codes for CASSSRGAYGNSPLHF.

This rearrangement joins TRBV3-1 (or the pseudogene TRBV3-2) to TRBJ1-2; no firm D call. Germline V gene lookup returns CDR1 LGHDT and CDR2 YNNKEL (reference sequence). Trimming shortened V by 0 bases and J by 9 bases, and 14 bases separated the two germline ends. The CDR3 totals 14 residues. The CDR3 nucleotides read TGTGCCAGCAGCCAAGAAGGTTCGGGGAGGAGCTACACCTTC. It yields the protein CASSQEGSGRSYTF.

This clone was counted a few times. The genes are TRBV6-5 and TRBJ2-2; D gene ambiguous. Trimming removed 2 bases at V and 2 bases at J, with 9 bases between. CDR1 is MNHEY and CDR2 is SVGAGI in the germline V gene. CDR3 size: 15 residues. The CDR3 DNA is TGTGCCAGCAGTTACGAGGATCCAAACACCGGGGAGCTGTTTTTT. It is translated as CASSYEDPNTGELFF.

V usage is TRBV29-1 and J usage is TRBJ1-1, with D uncertain. Germline V gene lookup returns CDR1 SQVTM and CDR2 ANQGSEA. V was cut by 8 bases and J by 1 base, with 17 bases left in between. The CDR3 runs to 14 residues. The CDR3 spells CSSRGLIWNTEAFF. The CDR3 nucleotides read TGCAGCTCCCGAGGTTTAATTTGGAACACTGAAGCTTTCTTT.

The CDR3 sequence: CASSQAVASGRETQYF. DNA for the CDR3: TGTGCCAGCAGCCAAGCTGTCGCTAGCGGGAGAGAGACCCAGTACTTC. The J gene is TRBJ2-5, the V gene TRBV4-2; 10 bases map to TRBD2. Germline-derived CDR1 and CDR2 are LGHNA and YNFKEQ. This CDR3 contains 16 residues. Trimming removed 1 base from V and 4 bases from J; junction bases left unmatched: 6.

This clone has only a few counts. The V and J genes are TRBV10-3 and TRBJ2-7; 7 bases are shared with TRBD1. In germline, CDR1 is ENHRY, CDR2 SYGVKD. The length of the CDR3 is 11 residues. The junction had 0 bases not matched to a gene; V was cut back by 4 bases and J by 6 bases. CDR3 sequence reads: CAISGQGEQYF. In DNA, the CDR3 is TGTGCCATCAGTGGACAGGGCGAGCAGTACTTC.

The rearrangement uses TRBV2 and TRBJ2-7, with 7 bases aligning to TRBD1. CDR1 SNHLY and CDR2 FYNNEI come from the germline V gene. V shed 2 bases, J shed 3 bases, and the junction held 4 bases outside the gene matches. The CDR3 loop spans 14 amino acids. The CDR3 DNA follows: TGTGCCAGCAGTGAACAGGGGGAGTACTACGAGCAGTACGTC. This sequence encodes CASSEQGEYYEQYV.